The clone carrying this T cell receptor beta chain was detected ten times or more. The CDR3 regions of TCR beta were amplified from RNA transcripts. The TCR CDR3 was amplified in a first-round RT-PCR using the HTBI primer set. In TCRdb, the multiplex PCR reads were re-called with MiXCR into one record per CDR3 protein. The repertoire holds under 350,000 distinct CDR3 sequences, with about 21% as singletons. Germline V gene lookup returns CDR1 LGHDT and CDR2 YNNKEL (reference sequence). The CDR3 contains 13 residues. Trimming pared 2 bases from V and 1 base from J, leaving 5 bases between. These data are taken from a study of T cells in Graves' hyperthyroidism and ophthalmopathy. Across the whole study: Peripheral blood collection took place at initial diagnosis, before any treatment.

The authors took PBMCs from 10 ml fresh peripheral blood. The chain has TRBV3-1 and TRBJ1-1; unclear D gene. The clonotype was recovered from a woman in her 50s with Graves' hyperthyroidism. Sequencing was done on a sample of blood. CDR3 nucleotide sequence: TGTGCCAGCAGCCAAAAAGGGAACACTGAAGCTTTCTTT. Its protein is CASSQKGNTEAFF.